This T cell receptor beta chain was recorded in a study of control samples from healthy donors and cancer patients. Assay used: immunoSEQ multiplex PCR; TCRdb lists only in-frame clones, some missing. The data show about 130,000 clones, over 75% seen once. V was clipped by 4 bases and J by 4 bases, with 11 bases between them. Germline lookup yields CDR1 MDHEN and CDR2 SYDVKM. This CDR3 spans 14 amino acids. This clone was found once. Sequenced input: blood. The rearrangement joins TRBV28 to TRBJ1-5; D is unresolved. This sequence originates from a man between 18 and 35 years old in good health. Here the CDR3 DNA reads TGTGCCAGCAGTTCCACCTCCACAAATCAGCCCCAGCATTTT. It yields the protein CASSSTSTNQPQHF.